The 29 T cell receptor beta chains in this list originate from one sample, sequenced in a study of blood T cells in healthy people across ages. For the second PCR, which ran for roughly 6 to 12 cycles, a sample-barcoded 5' primer and a J-beta primer mix were used. TCRdb reprocessed the 5' RACE reads via MiXCR and lists one record per CDR3 protein. This table holds around 870,000 distinct CDR3 sequences, 25% to 35% found once. The sample consisted of blood. All receptors come from a woman of 80 years or more in good health.

This clonotype was seen at least ten times. The chain links TRBV4-3 to TRBJ2-3, with D possibly being TRBD2 (6 bases). This CDR3 is built from 15 residues. Trimming cost V 0 bases and J 1 base, with 8 bases left between them. Germline V gene sequence: CDR1 LGHNA, CDR2 YSLEER. The CDR3 region is CASSQEGLGTDTQYF. For the CDR3, the DNA is TGCGCCAGCAGCCAAGAGGGACTTGGCACAGATACGCAGTATTTT.

There are many counts of this clonotype. The chain joins TRBV5-5 to TRBJ2-5; TRBD1 aligns across 7 bases. Germline CDR1 is SGHKS and CDR2 is YYEKEE (reference sequence). The CDR3 is 16 residues long. Trimming cost V 6 bases and J 2 bases; bases outside gene matches: 13. CDR3 amino acids: CASTILWDSSQETQYF. The DNA for the CDR3 is TGTGCCAGCACCATACTCTGGGACAGCAGTCAAGAGACCCAGTACTTC.

V is TRBV5-1 and J is TRBJ2-1, with D possibly matching TRBD1 (5 bases). The CDR3 is made up of 14 amino acids. Trimming stripped 2 bases from V and 9 bases from J, with 15 bases between. Germline CDR1 is SGHRS and CDR2 is YFSETQ. The DNA for the CDR3 is TGCGCCAGCAGCTTCATCCCCGTCCAGGGTGAGCAGTTCTTC. Its translation is CASSFIPVQGEQFF.

This clonotype was observed a few times. The chain carries TRBV20-1 and TRBJ2-6, with D hard to call. Germline CDR1 is DFQATT and CDR2 is SNEGSKA (reference sequence). CDR3 length: 14 amino acids. V was clipped by 6 bases and J by 4 bases, with 13 bases between them. CDR3 residues: CSAVQPLGANVLTF. In DNA form, the CDR3 reads TGCAGTGCCGTCCAGCCTTTGGGGGCCAACGTCCTGACTTTC.

This clonotype was seen only a few times. The chain combines TRBV20-1 with TRBJ2-3, with D perhaps matching TRBD1 or TRBD2 (7 bases each). The CDR3 length is 14 residues. Germline CDR1 is DFQATT and CDR2 is SNEGSKA (reference sequence). Trimming left V 5 bases short and J 4 bases short, with 16 bases between. The CDR3 protein is CSAFTGEGADTQYF. The DNA for the CDR3 is TGCAGTGCTTTTACAGGGGAGGGGGCAGATACGCAGTATTTT.

V is TRBV5-1 and J is TRBJ2-7, with D possibly being TRBD2 (5 bases). Germline CDR1 and CDR2: SGHRS and YFSETQ. V was pared by 3 bases and J by 0 bases, with 13 bases between. The CDR3 is made up of 15 amino acids. The CDR3, as DNA: TGCGCCAGCAGCTATTCCCGGGGAAACTCCTACGAGCAGTACTTC. Protein sequence: CASSYSRGNSYEQYF.

This clonotype turned up a few times. It may be a read error: a sequence one base away is much more abundant. The chain recombines TRBV6-1 with TRBJ2-4; 8 positions match TRBD1. The CDR3 consists of 14 residues. Per the germline V gene, CDR1 is MNHNS and CDR2 is SASEGT. CDR3 DNA sequence: TGTGCCAACAGTGAGGGACAGGTACAGGGCATTCAGTACTTC. Amino acid sequence: CANSEGQVQGIQYF.

In its sample, this clonotype was seen many times. The CDR3 here is CASSSPGQGYNEQFF. The CDR3 DNA reads TGTGCCAGCAGCTCCCCGGGACAGGGGTACAATGAGCAGTTCTTC. The rearrangement uses TRBV5-5 and TRBJ2-1; 10 positions agree with TRBD1. Germline-derived CDR1 and CDR2 are SGHKS and YYEKEE (reference sequence). Trimming removed 3 bases from V and 4 bases from J; junction bases left unmatched: 4. CDR3 length: 15 amino acids.

The chain joins TRBV20-1 to TRBJ2-5, with TRBD1 identical over 12 bases. Per the germline V gene, CDR1 is DFQATT and CDR2 is SNEGSKA (reference sequence). V shed 5 bases, J shed 11 bases, and the junction held 9 bases outside the gene matches. This CDR3 contains 13 residues. The CDR3 sequence is CSAGDRGQFEQYF. CDR3 nucleotides: TGCAGTGCTGGGGACAGGGGGCAATTTGAGCAGTACTTC.

This clonotype has at least ten counts. The chain links TRBV5-6 to TRBJ2-7; TRBD2 might be the D (6 bases). The V end lost 2 bases, the J end lost 4 bases, and 16 bases lay between the germline ends. Germline lookup yields CDR1 SGHDT and CDR2 YYEEEE. The CDR3 has 15 residues. The DNA for the CDR3 is TGTGCCAGCAGCTTAGGAGGGCTCGGGAGATACGAGCAGTACTTC. It specifies CASSLGGLGRYEQYF.

This rearrangement joins TRBV9 to TRBJ2-7; D is possibly TRBD2 (5 bases). Germline V lookup: CDR1 SGDLS, CDR2 YYNGEE. The CDR3 is 14 amino acids. V lost 3 bases, J lost 3 bases, and 13 bases lay in between. The CDR3 nucleotides are TGTGCCAGCAGCGGAGCTCTTGGGAGCTACGAGCAGTACTTC. Its translation: CASSGALGSYEQYF. The variable domain in full, with the rest retrieved from reference TRBV9 and TRBJ2-7, is DSGVTQTPKHLITATGQRVTLRCSPRSGDLSVYWYQQSLDQGLQFLIQYYNGEERAKGNILERFSAQQFPDLHSELNLSSLELGDSALYFCASSGALGSYEQYFGPGTRLTVT.

This clonotype was found a few times. The chain links TRBV12-3 or TRBV12-4 to TRBJ1-6, with D maybe TRBD1 (5 bases). Trimming removed 5 bases from V and 0 bases from J, with 11 bases in between. The CDR3 is 16 amino acids. CDR3 DNA sequence: TGTGCCAGCAGTATAGGGACTCTCTCCTATAATTCACCCCTCCACTTT. Its protein product is CASSIGTLSYNSPLHF.

The chain recombines TRBV6-5 with TRBJ1-6, with D possibly matching TRBD1 (5 bases). The CDR3 has 13 residues. The V gene lost 7 bases and the J gene lost 13 bases, with 17 bases spanning the gap. CDR1 MNHEY and CDR2 SVGAGI come from the germline V gene. CDR3 loop: CASTSRGGLPLHF. In nucleotides, the CDR3 is TGTGCCAGCACCTCACGGGGCGGACTCCCCCTCCACTTT.

This clonotype was found many times. The chain employs TRBV18 and TRBJ2-3; TRBD2 matches at 8 bases. The CDR3 has 15 amino acids. Germline CDR1 and CDR2: KGHSH and LQKENI. Trimming cost V 8 bases and J 1 base; bases outside gene matches: 8. CDR3 loop: CASSLNGGGTDTQYF. The CDR3 DNA follows: TGTGCCAGCAGCTTAAACGGGGGGGGCACAGATACGCAGTATTTT.

The genes are TRBV7-2 and TRBJ2-1; tentatively, D is TRBD1 (6 bases). V gave up 4 bases and J gave up 7 bases, with 14 bases separating them. The CDR3 totals 14 residues. Germline-derived CDR1 and CDR2 are SGHTA and FQGNSA. The CDR3 coding sequence is TGTGCCAGCAGCTCCAGCAGGGGTTTGAATGAGCAGTTCTTC. Translated, it gives CASSSSRGLNEQFF.

This clonotype came up once. The CDR3 DNA sequence: TGTGCCAGCAGCTTGGAGGCCGGTTTTCGGTACTTC. Translation: CASSLEAGFRYF. The chain joins TRBV5-4 to TRBJ2-5, with unresolved D. The CDR3 spans 12 residues. Trimming took off 0 bases at V and 13 bases at J, with 13 bases between the two ends. The V gene's germline CDR1 is SGHNT and CDR2 YYREEE (reference sequence).

This clonotype was seen many times. The rearrangement uses TRBV7-2 and TRBJ1-5; D ambiguous. The V and J ends lost 2 bases and 6 bases respectively, with 11 bases between them. Germline CDR1 reads SGHTA; CDR2 reads FQGNSA. CDR3 length equals 14 residues. The CDR3 DNA reads as TGTGCCAGCAGCTTAAAGGCCCAAGGTCAGCCCCAGCATTTT. Amino acids: CASSLKAQGQPQHF.

This clonotype was counted only a few times. V and J are TRBV5-1 and TRBJ2-5; 9 positions agree with TRBD1. The CDR3 consists of 15 residues. With 4 bases clipped from V and 5 bases from J, the junction kept 9 bases outside the gene matches. Looked up from germline, CDR1 is SGHRS and CDR2 is YFSETQ. CDR3 nucleotide sequence: TGCGCCAGCAGCCCCCGGACAGGGGAGAGGGAGACCCAGTACTTC. Translation: CASSPRTGERETQYF.

Notes on this clonotype: A single base separates this from a much larger clone, so it may be a read error. The V and J genes are TRBV20-1 and TRBJ2-5, with 7 nucleotides matching TRBD2. This CDR3 spans 11 amino acids. Germline CDR1 is DFQATT and CDR2 is SNEGSKA (reference sequence). In DNA, the CDR3 is TGCAGGGCACCAGCGGGGCCGACCCAGTACTTC. Its translation: CRAPAGPTQYF.

This sequence joins TRBV18 and TRBJ2-5; D may be TRBD1 (5 bases). Germline assignment: CDR1 KGHSH and CDR2 LQKENI. The V end was cut by 1 base, the J end by 2 bases, with 11 bases between. CDR3 size: 15 residues. CDR3 sequence (DNA): TGTGCCAGCTCACCACTGACGAGACAGCAAGAGACCCAGTACTTC. Translating gives CASSPLTRQQETQYF. The variable domain in full, completed from reference TRBV18 and TRBJ2-5, reads NAGVMQNPRHLVRRRGQEARLRCSPMKGHSHVYWYRQLPEEGLKFMVYLQKENIIDESGMPKERFSAEFPKEGPSILRIQQVVRGDSAAYFCASSPLTRQQETQYFGPGTRLLVL.

This clonotype was counted at least ten times. The J gene is TRBJ2-7, the V gene TRBV7-8; TRBD1 matches at 10 bases. CDR1 is SGHVS and CDR2 is FQNEAQ in the germline V gene. This CDR3 spans 14 amino acids. V gave up 3 bases and J gave up 7 bases; unmatched junction bases: 6. CDR3 loop: CASSLGTGAGEQYF. CDR3 DNA sequence: TGTGCCAGCAGCTTGGGGACAGGGGCTGGTGAGCAGTACTTC.

The chain joins TRBV7-2 to TRBJ2-3; no firm D call. Germline-derived CDR1 and CDR2 are SGHTA and FQGNSA. The CDR3 extends over 13 amino acids. V lost 5 bases, J lost 7 bases, and 13 bases lay in between. The CDR3 sequence: CASSPEPAYTQYF. The CDR3 bases are TGTGCCAGCAGCCCTGAGCCGGCGTATACGCAGTATTTT.

This clonotype was seen many times. The V call is TRBV4-3, the J call TRBJ2-7; 7 bases agree with TRBD2. CDR3 length: 14 residues. Germline CDR1 is LGHNA and CDR2 is YSLEER. V lost 0 bases and J lost 2; bases outside the gene matches: 1. The CDR3 spells CASSQDTSAYEQYF. The CDR3 DNA is TGCGCCAGCAGCCAAGATACTAGCGCCTACGAGCAGTACTTC.

The V and J genes are TRBV5-1 and TRBJ2-3; tentatively, D is TRBD1 (6 bases). The V end lost 4 bases, the J end lost 2 bases, and 14 bases lay between the germline ends. Germline assignment: CDR1 SGHRS and CDR2 YFSETQ. This CDR3 spans 15 amino acids. DNA for the CDR3: TGCGCCAGCAGCCCAAGGGGGTTTACCACAGATACGCAGTATTTT. Translating it yields CASSPRGFTTDTQYF.

A note on this clonotype: A single base separates this from a much larger clone, so it may be a read error. The chain joins TRBV5-1 to TRBJ2-7, with 7 bases aligning to TRBD1. TRBJ2-5 matches the DNA end more closely, so the J call is doubtful. This CDR3 comprises 13 residues. Germline lookup yields CDR1 SGHRS and CDR2 YFSETQ. The CDR3 protein is CASSSRQGETQYF. The CDR3 DNA reads TGCGCCAGCAGCTCAAGACAGGGAGAGACCCAGTACTTC.

CDR3 region: CSVQPGTPWNEQFF. CDR3 in DNA: TGCAGTGTCCAGCCCGGGACACCGTGGAATGAGCAGTTCTTC. The chain couples TRBV20-1 to TRBJ2-1; D is perhaps TRBD1 (6 bases). Germline V gene sequence: CDR1 DFQATT, CDR2 SNEGSKA (reference sequence). Trimming removed 7 bases from V and 7 bases from J, with 20 bases in between. This CDR3 is 14 amino acids long.

V usage is TRBV6-2 or TRBV6-3 and J usage is TRBJ2-5; 8 bases match TRBD1. The CDR3 extends over 11 amino acids. V was pared by 5 bases and J by 13 bases, with 6 bases of the junction left unmatched. In germline, CDR1 is MNHEY, CDR2 SVGEGT. The CDR3 region has the DNA TGTGCCAGCAGTCAAGGACAGGGTCTGTACTTC. Its protein product is CASSQGQGLYF.

This clonotype turned up a few times. The chain carries TRBV2 and TRBJ2-4; D perhaps matches TRBD2 (6 bases). CDR1 and CDR2 (germline): SNHLY, FYNNEI. The CDR3 is 14 amino acids. V lost 5 bases, J lost 0 bases, and 8 bases lay in between. The CDR3 DNA sequence: TGTGCCAGCAGTCGGGACTCAGCCAAAAACATTCAGTACTTC. Amino acids: CASSRDSAKNIQYF. The variable domain in full, with the rest retrieved from reference TRBV2 and TRBJ2-4, is EPEVTQTPSHQVTQMGQEVILRCVPISNHLYFYWYRQILGQKVEFLVSFYNNEISEKSEIFDDQFSVERPDGSNFTLKIRSTKLEDSAMYFCASSRDSAKNIQYFGAGTRLSVL.

This clonotype was seen many times. One end of the junction does not line up with germline, which may come from a read error. The V and J genes are TRBV5-1 and TRBJ1-2; D not resolved. Per the germline V gene, CDR1 is SGHRS and CDR2 is YFSETQ. The CDR3 extends over 13 amino acids. Here the CDR3 reads CASSLTSNYGYTF. In nucleotides, the CDR3 is TGTGCCAGCAGCTTAACAAGTAACTATGGCTACACCTTC.